The sequence of this TCR beta chain was determined in a study of control samples from healthy donors and cancer patients. This CDR3 contains 13 residues. Trimming took 8 bases from V and 3 from J, leaving 10 bases between them. Germline CDR1 is MNHEY and CDR2 is SVGAGI. TCRdb keeps only in-frame clones here, not all; method: immunoSEQ multiplex PCR. The data show about 69,000 clones, with around nine tenths seen just once and approximately 5.5% held by the top ten. The sample consisted of PBMCs. The V and J genes are TRBV6-5 and TRBJ2-2, with D perhaps matching TRBD1 (6 bases). The origin of this receptor is a man aged 55 to 70 with colorectal cancer. The CDR3 here is CASRDTYTGELFF. For the CDR3, the DNA is TGTGCCAGCCGGGACACTTACACCGGGGAGCTGTTTTTT.